This T cell receptor (beta chain) was captured by sequencing in a study of human versus mouse CDR3 diversity and MHC coevolution. Study as a whole: Reportedly, immunoSEQ detects one in 200,000 T cells with minimized PCR bias.

Study outcomes and limitations: Mice had fewer CDR3 deletions and insertions than humans on average. The lowest clonal inequality scores came from most of the three human donors. Humans had the largest estimated TCR beta repertoire, about 1.6 million clonotypes.

Measured with immunoSEQ multiplex PCR; TCRdb has only the in-frame clones, and not every one. The sample has tens of thousands of clones; 92% are singletons. Germline V gene sequence: CDR1 SGHNT, CDR2 YYREEE (reference sequence). There are 12 residues in the CDR3. Trimming took off 1 base at V and 6 bases at J, with 4 bases between the two ends. Turning to this clone: What it binds is not known.

The clonotype was recovered from a person between 25 and 70 years old in good health. The J gene is TRBJ2-2, the V gene TRBV5-4; D unresolved. Sequences were obtained from naive CD4+ T cells from blood. Subset in this sample: CD45RO-negative CD62L-positive naive CD4 T cells. DNA for the CDR3: TGTGCCAGCAGCTTGTTCGCCGGGGAGCTGTTTTTT. As protein: CASSLFAGELFF. The full variable domain, in which reference TRBV5-4 and TRBJ2-2 provide the parts outside the CDR3, is ETGVTQSPTHLIKTRGQQVTLRCSSQSGHNTVSWYQQALGQGPQFIFQYYREEENGRGNFPPRFSGLQFPNYSSELNVNALELDDSALYLCASSLFAGELFFGEGSRLTVL.